Here is one T cell receptor beta chain with its context. The target antigen is unknown. Nominally healthy donors provided the samples, though records likely missed some immune exposures. PCR involved 60 Vbeta and 13 Jbeta primers. Clones were read by immunoSEQ multiplex PCR, and TCRdb kept only the in-frame ones, dropping some. Its listing shows around 70,000 clones. The data belong to a study of cytomegalovirus exposure and HLA in healthy donors. For the study at large: The early release's HLA-typed donors yielded approximately 85 million unique TCRs. Study-level findings and limits: TRBV6-2, TRBV6-3 and some other V segments were unresolvable in 87-base-pair reads.

CDR1 and CDR2 from the germline V gene are MGHRA and YSYEKL. This CDR3 contains 15 residues. Trimming took off 0 bases at V and 3 bases at J, with 11 bases between the two ends. The clonotype comes from a female donor in good health and CMV-seropositive. The chain combines TRBV4-1 with TRBJ1-2, with TRBD1 as a possible D gene (6 bases). Source material: PBMCs. The CDR3 bases are TGCGCCAGCAGCCAAGATTGGACAGCACACTATGGCTACACCTTC. Encoded protein: CASSQDWTAHYGYTF.